This TCR beta chain is drawn from a study of cytomegalovirus exposure and HLA in healthy donors. Looking at the study overall: Earlier findings included more than 95 million unique TCR beta sequences obtained from about 180 million T cells. Study outcomes and limitations: What TCR beta sequences reportedly achieved was accurate prediction of HLA-A and HLA-B alleles in most subjects. In an earlier analysis, in fewer than 700 donors, most V segments appeared productive either ~90% or ~30% of the time. As confirmed in vitro, three CMV-associated chains were specific for CMV antigens.

Germline loops: CDR1 SGHNT, CDR2 YENEEA. Trimming cost V 6 bases and J 1 base; bases outside gene matches: 4. The CDR3 is 15 amino acids. The PCR had 60 Vbeta and 13 Jbeta primers. The data were produced by immunoSEQ multiplex PCR, yet TCRdb's version contains in-frame clones alone and is incomplete. The data show about 120,000 clones, with 50% to 65% seen just once and 9% to 10% held by the top ten. A word on this clone: As yet, its antigen is unknown.

The chain combines TRBV11-3 with TRBJ2-1; 9 bases match TRBD2. The source is a man aged 35 to 55 in good health and CMV-seropositive. Sequencing used PBMCs. CDR3 sequence (DNA): TGTGCCAGCAGTCGAACTAGCGGGTCCTACAATGAGCAGTTCTTC. As protein: CASSRTSGSYNEQFF.